This TCR beta chain was obtained from a study of cytomegalovirus exposure and HLA in healthy donors. This clone was observed a handful of times. What it binds is not known. 13 Jbeta primers and 60 Vbeta primers were used for the PCR. In the original workflow: About 10 million of 70 million to 80 million unique TCR beta chains were shared, per a later count. TCRdb keeps only in-frame clones here, not all; method: immunoSEQ multiplex PCR. The V and J calls and the clone size are those of that table, but D and trimming were determined from the DNA. The sample comprises 150,000 or so clones, just under 75% of which are singletons, and approximately 1.8% rests with the top ten. Overall study results and limits: No immune exposure information besides CMV serostatus was available. In most subjects, TCR beta sequences reportedly gave accurate predictions of HLA-A and HLA-B alleles.

Germline V lookup: CDR1 SGDLS, CDR2 YYNGEE. V lost 4 bases, J lost 4 bases, and 9 bases stayed unmatched. This CDR3 region has 15 residues. This TCR derives from a woman aged 18-29 years in good health and CMV-seronegative. This chain joins TRBV9 and TRBJ2-3; 7 nucleotides agree with TRBD1. Material: PBMCs. This CDR3 reads CASSSTTGVSDTQYF. In DNA, the CDR3 is TGTGCCAGCAGCTCCACAACAGGGGTATCAGATACGCAGTATTTT.